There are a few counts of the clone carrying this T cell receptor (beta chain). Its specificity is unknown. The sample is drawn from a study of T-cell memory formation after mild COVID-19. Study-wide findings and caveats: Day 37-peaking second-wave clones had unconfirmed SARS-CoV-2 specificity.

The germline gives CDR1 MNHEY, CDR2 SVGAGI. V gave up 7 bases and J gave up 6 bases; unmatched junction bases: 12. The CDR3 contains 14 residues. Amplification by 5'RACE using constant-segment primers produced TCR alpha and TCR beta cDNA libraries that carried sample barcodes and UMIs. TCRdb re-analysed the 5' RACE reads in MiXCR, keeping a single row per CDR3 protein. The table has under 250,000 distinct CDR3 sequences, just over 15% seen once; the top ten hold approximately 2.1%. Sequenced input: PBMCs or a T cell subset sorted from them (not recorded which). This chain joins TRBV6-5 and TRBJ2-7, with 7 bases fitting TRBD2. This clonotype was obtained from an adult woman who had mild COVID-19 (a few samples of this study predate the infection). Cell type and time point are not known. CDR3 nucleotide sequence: TGTGCCAGCACCAAACGACTAGCACTTGGCGAGCAGTACTTC. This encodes CASTKRLALGEQYF.